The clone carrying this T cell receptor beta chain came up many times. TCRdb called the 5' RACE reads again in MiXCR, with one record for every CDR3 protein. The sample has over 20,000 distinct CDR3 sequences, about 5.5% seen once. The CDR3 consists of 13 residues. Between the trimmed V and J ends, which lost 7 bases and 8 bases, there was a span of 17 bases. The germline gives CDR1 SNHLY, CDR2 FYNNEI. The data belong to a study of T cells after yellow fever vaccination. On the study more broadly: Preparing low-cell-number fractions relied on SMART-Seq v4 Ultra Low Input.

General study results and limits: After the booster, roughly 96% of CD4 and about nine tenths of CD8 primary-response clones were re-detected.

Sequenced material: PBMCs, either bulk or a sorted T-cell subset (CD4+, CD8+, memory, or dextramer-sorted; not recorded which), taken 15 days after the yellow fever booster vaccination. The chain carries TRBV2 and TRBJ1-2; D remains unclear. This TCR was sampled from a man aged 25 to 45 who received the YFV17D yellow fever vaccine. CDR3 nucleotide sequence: TGTGCCAGCATCCAAGTGGTGGGTGGCGGCTACACCTTC. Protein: CASIQVVGGGYTF.